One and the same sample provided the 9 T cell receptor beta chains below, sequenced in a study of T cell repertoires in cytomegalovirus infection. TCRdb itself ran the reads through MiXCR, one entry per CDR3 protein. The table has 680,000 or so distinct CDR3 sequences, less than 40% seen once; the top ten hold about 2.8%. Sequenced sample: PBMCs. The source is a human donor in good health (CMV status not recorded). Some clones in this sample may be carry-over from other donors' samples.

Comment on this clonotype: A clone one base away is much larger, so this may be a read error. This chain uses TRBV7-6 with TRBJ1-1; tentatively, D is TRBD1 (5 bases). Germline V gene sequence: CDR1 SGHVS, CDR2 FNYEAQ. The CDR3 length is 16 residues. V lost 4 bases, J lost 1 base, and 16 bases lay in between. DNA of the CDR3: TGTGCCAGCAGCTCCTGGACGGGGGATGGGAACACTGAAGCTTTCTTT. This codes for CASSSWTGDGNTEAFF. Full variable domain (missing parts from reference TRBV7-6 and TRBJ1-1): GAGVSQSPRYKVTKRGQDVALRCDPISGHVSLYWYRQALGQGPEFLTYFNYEAQQDKSGLPNDRFSAERPEGSISTLTIQRTEQRDSAMYRCASSSWTGDGNTEAFFGQGTRLTVV.

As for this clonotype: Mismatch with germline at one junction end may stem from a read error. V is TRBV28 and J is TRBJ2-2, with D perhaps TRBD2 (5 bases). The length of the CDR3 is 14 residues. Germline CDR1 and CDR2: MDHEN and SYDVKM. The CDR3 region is CASSPPSNTGELIF. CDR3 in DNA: TGTGCCAGCAGCCCACCCAGCAACACCGGGGAGCTGATTTTT.

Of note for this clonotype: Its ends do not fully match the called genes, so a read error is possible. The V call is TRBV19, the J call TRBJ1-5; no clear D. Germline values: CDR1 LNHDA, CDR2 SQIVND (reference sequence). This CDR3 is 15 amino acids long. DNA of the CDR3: TGTGCCAGTAGTATAGACGGGAGAGGCAATAAGCCCCAGCATTTT. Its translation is CASSIDGRGNKPQHF.

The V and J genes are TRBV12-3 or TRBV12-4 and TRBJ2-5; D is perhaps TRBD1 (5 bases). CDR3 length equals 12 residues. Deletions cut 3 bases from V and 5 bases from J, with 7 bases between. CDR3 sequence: CASSFKGETQYF. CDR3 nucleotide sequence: TGTGCCAGCAGTTTTAAGGGGGAGACCCAGTACTTC.

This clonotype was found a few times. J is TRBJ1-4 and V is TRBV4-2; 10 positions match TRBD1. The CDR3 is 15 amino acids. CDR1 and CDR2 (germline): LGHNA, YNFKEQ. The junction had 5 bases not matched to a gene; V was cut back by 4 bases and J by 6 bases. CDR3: CASSPKGTGDEKLFF. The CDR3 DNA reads TGTGCCAGCAGCCCCAAAGGGACAGGGGATGAAAAACTGTTTTTT.

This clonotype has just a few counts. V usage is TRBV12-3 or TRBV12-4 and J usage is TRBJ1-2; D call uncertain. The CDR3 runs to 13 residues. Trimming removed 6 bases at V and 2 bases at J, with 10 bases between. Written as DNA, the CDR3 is TGTGCCAGCAGCGGGCTGGGGAACTATGGCTACACCTTC. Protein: CASSGLGNYGYTF.

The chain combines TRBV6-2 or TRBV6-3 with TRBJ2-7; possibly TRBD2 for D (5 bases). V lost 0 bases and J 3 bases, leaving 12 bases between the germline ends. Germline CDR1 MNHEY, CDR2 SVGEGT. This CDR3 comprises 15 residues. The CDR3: CASSYSVARNYEQYF. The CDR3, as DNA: TGTGCCAGCAGTTACTCGGTAGCGCGAAACTACGAGCAGTACTTC.

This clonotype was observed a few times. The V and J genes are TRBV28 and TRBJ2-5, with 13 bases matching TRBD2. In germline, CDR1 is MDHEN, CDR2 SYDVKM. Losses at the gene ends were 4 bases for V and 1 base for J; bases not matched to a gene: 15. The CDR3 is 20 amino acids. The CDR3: CASSSRLGTSGANFQETQYF. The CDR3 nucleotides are TGTGCCAGCAGTTCAAGACTTGGGACTAGCGGGGCGAACTTCCAAGAGACCCAGTACTTC.

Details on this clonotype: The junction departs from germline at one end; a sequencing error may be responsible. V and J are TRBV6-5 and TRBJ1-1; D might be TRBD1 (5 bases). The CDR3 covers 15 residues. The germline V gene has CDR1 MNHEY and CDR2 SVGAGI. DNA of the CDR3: TGTGCCAGTAGTTACTCGGTGCAGGGAGGAACTGAAGCTTTCTTT. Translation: CASSYSVQGGTEAFF.